A selection of T cell receptor beta chains follows, all from one sample in a study of cytomegalovirus exposure and HLA in healthy donors. Sequenced by immunoSEQ multiplex PCR; TCRdb stores in-frame clones only, minus some. The sample has 160,000 or so clones, over 65% seen once. The sequenced sample was PBMCs. The receptors were gathered from a woman aged 40 to 50 in good health and CMV-seronegative. The CDR3 runs from the conserved cysteine through the conserved F or W. A D gene is named only where the DNA matches it firmly. Expanded clones are given a class, and other clones once, few, many or no size at all.

CDR3nt: TGCGCCAGCAGCGTGCATCTGGAGGACGAGCAGTACTTC
CDR3aa: CASSVHLEDEQYF
v_gene: TRBV9
d_gene: -
j_gene: TRBJ2-7
abundance: -

CDR3nt: TGTGCCAGCAGCTTGACAGGAACTTACGAGCAGTACTTC
CDR3aa: CASSLTGTYEQYF
v_gene: TRBV6-1
d_gene: -
j_gene: TRBJ2-7
abundance: -

CDR3nt: TGTGCCAGCACCCTTCCCGACAGGTACAATGAGCAGTTCTTC
CDR3aa: CASTLPDRYNEQFF
v_gene: TRBV13
d_gene: -
j_gene: TRBJ2-1
abundance: -

CDR3nt: TGTGCCAGCAGCCCATCTGGAAACACCATATATTTT
CDR3aa: CASSPSGNTIYF
v_gene: TRBV6-1
d_gene: -
j_gene: TRBJ1-3
abundance: few

CDR3nt: TGTGCCAGTAGTATGAATCCGGGGGTGGACACTGAAGCTTTCTTT
CDR3aa: CASSMNPGVDTEAFF
v_gene: TRBV19
d_gene: -
j_gene: TRBJ1-1
abundance: -

CDR3nt: TGTGCCACCAGCAGAGACAGGGGTCGTGGCTACACCTTC
CDR3aa: CATSRDRGRGYTF
v_gene: TRBV15
d_gene: -
j_gene: TRBJ1-2
abundance: few

CDR3nt: TGTGCCAGCAGAGACACGGGGGCTGGGGCCAACGTCCTGACTTTC
CDR3aa: CASRDTGAGANVLTF
v_gene: TRBV7-9
d_gene: -
j_gene: TRBJ2-6
abundance: -

CDR3nt: TGCGCCAGCAGCCAATTACAGGGGAACACCGGGGAGCTGTTTTTT
CDR3aa: CASSQLQGNTGELFF
v_gene: TRBV4-1
d_gene: -
j_gene: TRBJ2-2
abundance: -

CDR3nt: TGTGCCAGCAGTTCCCCGATGGACAGGGGGCGGGTGAACACTGAAGCTTTCTTT
CDR3aa: CASSSPMDRGRVNTEAFF
v_gene: TRBV27
d_gene: TRBD1
j_gene: TRBJ1-1
abundance: -

CDR3nt: TGCGCCAGCAGCGGGGGCTTTGGTTACACAGATACGCAGTATTTT
CDR3aa: CASSGGFGYTDTQYF
v_gene: TRBV5-1
d_gene: -
j_gene: TRBJ2-3
abundance: few

CDR3nt: TGTGCCAGCAGCCCACAGAAGAGCTCCTACAATGAGCAGTTCTTC
CDR3aa: CASSPQKSSYNEQFF
v_gene: TRBV6-5
d_gene: -
j_gene: TRBJ2-1
abundance: -

CDR3nt: TGTGCCAGCAGCTGGAGGACAGTATCCCAGAGGGGCTACACCTTC
CDR3aa: CASSWRTVSQRGYTF
v_gene: TRBV5-8
d_gene: -
j_gene: TRBJ1-2
abundance: few

CDR3nt: TGTGCCAGCAGTCCACGTCGGACTGTCAACACCGGGGAGCTGTTTTTT
CDR3aa: CASSPRRTVNTGELFF
v_gene: TRBV6-4
d_gene: -
j_gene: TRBJ2-2
abundance: -

CDR3nt: TGTGCCAGCAGCATAAGAGCGGGGGGGCCTGAGACCCAGTACTTC
CDR3aa: CASSIRAGGPETQYF
v_gene: TRBV7-9
d_gene: TRBD2
j_gene: TRBJ2-5
abundance: -

CDR3nt: TGTGCCAGCTCACCAAGGACAGGGGATCCGGCTGAAGCTTTCTTT
CDR3aa: CASSPRTGDPAEAFF
v_gene: TRBV18
d_gene: TRBD1
j_gene: TRBJ1-1
abundance: few

CDR3nt: TGTGCCAGAAGCTTCCAAACATCCCCCGGCAGGATCAGCTCTGGAAACACCATATATTTT
CDR3aa: CARSFQTSPGRISSGNTIYF
v_gene: TRBV5-3
d_gene: -
j_gene: TRBJ1-3
abundance: -

CDR3nt: TGTGCCAGCAGCTTATACCGGACCTCGGGAGAGCAGTACTTC
CDR3aa: CASSLYRTSGEQYF
v_gene: TRBV11-1
d_gene: -
j_gene: TRBJ2-7
abundance: few

CDR3nt: TGTGCCAGCAGTTACCTCGGGACAGGCGGTAAGGCTTTCTTT
CDR3aa: CASSYLGTGGKAFF
v_gene: TRBV27
d_gene: TRBD1
j_gene: TRBJ1-1
abundance: -

CDR3nt: TGTGCCATCAGTGACTCTAGCGGGGTCCCCAATGAGCAGTTCTTC
CDR3aa: CAISDSSGVPNEQFF
v_gene: TRBV10-3
d_gene: TRBD2
j_gene: TRBJ2-1
abundance: -

CDR3nt: TGCGCCAGCAGCCAAGGGGTGGAGACGAACACTGAAGCTTTCTTT
CDR3aa: CASSQGVETNTEAFF
v_gene: TRBV4-1
d_gene: -
j_gene: TRBJ1-1
abundance: medium-sized

CDR3nt: TGTGCCAGCAGCTTGGGCAGGGAAAATTCACCCCTCCACTTT
CDR3aa: CASSLGRENSPLHF
v_gene: TRBV5-8
d_gene: -
j_gene: TRBJ1-6
abundance: -

CDR3nt: TGTGCCAGCACCAGTAGGGGCAGGGTGAACACTGAAGCTTTCTTT
CDR3aa: CASTSRGRVNTEAFF
v_gene: TRBV28
d_gene: -
j_gene: TRBJ1-1
abundance: -

CDR3nt: TGTGCCAGCAGCGACCCGGGGGGCGACGGCTACACCTTC
CDR3aa: CASSDPGGDGYTF
v_gene: TRBV9
d_gene: -
j_gene: TRBJ1-2
abundance: -

CDR3nt: TGTGCCAGTACCCGATACAGAGGGTCGAACACCATATATTTT
CDR3aa: CASTRYRGSNTIYF
v_gene: TRBV19
d_gene: -
j_gene: TRBJ1-3
abundance: -